This TCR beta chain was sequenced for a study of T-cell reconstitution after alpha-beta-depleted transplantation in children. Unique molecular identifiers were incorporated into the prepared TCRbeta library. MiXCR, run by TCRdb on the PCR reads, gives a single entry per CDR3 protein. Here the sample spans 300,000 or so distinct CDR3 sequences, 9.9% being singletons. V shed 7 bases and J 5 bases; nucleotides not matched to a gene: 5. CDR1 and CDR2 (germline): SEHNR, FQNEAQ (reference sequence). This CDR3 is 13 amino acids long. This receptor was taken from a human donor who donated a stem cell graft to a child with SCID. The sequencing used PBMCs from the stem cell graft donor, collected from the stem cell graft. The chain uses TRBV7-9 and TRBJ2-3; 8 bases are a match to TRBD2. The CDR3: CASTPGGGDTQYF. Here the CDR3 DNA reads TGTGCCAGCACCCCGGGGGGGGGAGATACGCAGTATTTT.